These 7 T cell receptor beta chains share one sample of origin, sequenced in a study of read filtering for tumor transcriptome and immune sequencing. From approximately 430 ng of RNA, a library with molecular barcoded alpha/delta and beta/gamma adaptors was made. One entry per CDR3 protein, called by TCRdb with MiXCR from the reads. The table has 43,000 or so distinct CDR3 sequences, about 20% seen once. The sequenced sample was a population of CD138-negative cells sorted from bone marrow. All receptors derive from a donor at least 40 years old with multiple myeloma.

This clonotype has a handful of counts. This may arise from a read error, as a much more abundant clone is one base away. The CDR3 coding sequence is TGCAGTGCTAGCTCGGGACAGAGTAACACTGAAGCTTTCTTT. Its translation: CSASSGQSNTEAFF. This chain uses TRBV20-1 with TRBJ1-1, with 7 bases identical to TRBD1. Germline CDR1 is DFQATT and CDR2 is SNEGSKA (reference sequence). CDR3 size: 14 residues. With V trimmed by 3 bases and J by 2 bases, 6 bases remained unmatched.

This clonotype was seen ten or more times. The V and J genes are TRBV12-3 or TRBV12-4 and TRBJ2-2; D uncertain. This CDR3 region has 14 residues. The V gene lost 5 bases and the J gene lost 5 bases, with 12 bases spanning the gap. Written as DNA, the CDR3 is TGTGCCAGCAGTCTTTGGGGAAAGACCGGGGAGCTGTTTTTT. Translation: CASSLWGKTGELFF.

There are many counts of this clonotype. The chain recombines TRBV12-3 or TRBV12-4 with TRBJ2-5; 12 nucleotides match TRBD1. The junction had 5 bases not matched to a gene; V was cut back by 1 base and J by 5 bases. This CDR3 contains 16 residues. Here the CDR3 reads CASSLGGTGGDETQYF. The CDR3 region has the DNA TGTGCCAGCAGTTTAGGGGGGACAGGGGGCGATGAGACCCAGTACTTC.

This clonotype has a count of ten or more. The rearrangement joins TRBV20-1 to TRBJ2-7; TRBD2 matches at 8 bases. The CDR3 has 15 amino acids. Germline CDR1 and CDR2: DFQATT and SNEGSKA (reference sequence). The V and J ends lost 3 bases and 3 bases, in that order; junction bases with no gene match: 10. CDR3 amino acids: CSARPMLAGRYEQYF. DNA for the CDR3: TGCAGTGCTAGGCCGATGCTAGCGGGCCGCTACGAGCAGTACTTC.

A word on this clonotype: A clone one base away is much larger, so this may be a read error. The chain carries TRBV20-1 and TRBJ1-1; possible D gene TRBD1, 6 bases. The germline V gene encodes CDR1 DFQATT and CDR2 SNEGSKA (reference sequence). This CDR3 spans 13 amino acids. The CDR3 DNA sequence: TGCATTGCTAGAGAGGGGGGTTACACTGAAGCTTTCTTT. Translated, it gives CIAREGGYTEAFF.

The chain is built from TRBV20-1 and TRBJ2-1; D might be TRBD2 (6 bases). V was pared by 3 bases and J by 3 bases, with 12 bases between. From germline, CDR1 is DFQATT and CDR2 SNEGSKA (reference sequence). The CDR3 is 14 amino acids. Here the CDR3 reads CSASPAGSYNEQFF. In DNA form, the CDR3 reads TGCAGTGCTAGCCCGGCGGGAAGCTACAATGAGCAGTTCTTC.

As for this clonotype: Given a much more abundant clone one base away, this may be a read error. The CDR3 carries no conserved terminal phenylalanine or tryptophan, so it likely arises from a read error. The chain combines TRBV5-1 with TRBJ2-7, with D perhaps TRBD2 (6 bases). Per germline, CDR1 SGHRS and CDR2 YFSETQ. Trimming pared 0 bases from V and 5 bases from J, leaving 9 bases between. The CDR3 spans 13 residues. CDR3 sequence (DNA): TGCGCCAGCAGCTTGGGGGGCGGGAACGAGCAGTACCTC. Amino acid sequence: CASSLGGGNEQYL.